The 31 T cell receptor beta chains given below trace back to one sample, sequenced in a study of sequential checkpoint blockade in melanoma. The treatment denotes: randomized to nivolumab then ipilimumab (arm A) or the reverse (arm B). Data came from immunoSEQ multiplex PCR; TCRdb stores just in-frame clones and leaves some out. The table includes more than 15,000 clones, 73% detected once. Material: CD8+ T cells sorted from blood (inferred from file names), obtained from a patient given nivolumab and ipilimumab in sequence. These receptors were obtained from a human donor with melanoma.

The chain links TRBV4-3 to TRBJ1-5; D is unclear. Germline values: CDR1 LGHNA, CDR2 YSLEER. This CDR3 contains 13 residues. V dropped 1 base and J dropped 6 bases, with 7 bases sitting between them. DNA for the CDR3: TGCGCCAGCAGCCAAGTATCGGGTCAGCCCCAGCATTTT. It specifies CASSQVSGQPQHF.

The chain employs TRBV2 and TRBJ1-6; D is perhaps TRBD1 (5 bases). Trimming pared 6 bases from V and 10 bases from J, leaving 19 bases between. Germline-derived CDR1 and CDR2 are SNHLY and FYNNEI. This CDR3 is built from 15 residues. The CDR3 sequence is CASSTAFGGSSPLHF. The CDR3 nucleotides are TGTGCCAGCAGCACCGCTTTCGGGGGGAGCTCACCCCTCCACTTT.

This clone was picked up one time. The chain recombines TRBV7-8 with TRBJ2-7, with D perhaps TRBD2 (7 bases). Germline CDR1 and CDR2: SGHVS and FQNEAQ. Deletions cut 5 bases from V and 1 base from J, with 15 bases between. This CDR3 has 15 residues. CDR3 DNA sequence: TGTGCCAGCAGCGCCACGGGGGGCCTTTCCTACGAGCAGTACTTC. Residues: CASSATGGLSYEQYF.

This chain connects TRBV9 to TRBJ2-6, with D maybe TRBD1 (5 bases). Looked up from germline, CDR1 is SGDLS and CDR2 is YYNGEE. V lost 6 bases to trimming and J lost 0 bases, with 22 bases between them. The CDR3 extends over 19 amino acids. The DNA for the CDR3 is TGTGCCAGCACCGATAGTAGGTGGGGTGACAGCTCTGGGGCCAACGTCCTGACTTTC. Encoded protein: CASTDSRWGDSSGANVLTF.

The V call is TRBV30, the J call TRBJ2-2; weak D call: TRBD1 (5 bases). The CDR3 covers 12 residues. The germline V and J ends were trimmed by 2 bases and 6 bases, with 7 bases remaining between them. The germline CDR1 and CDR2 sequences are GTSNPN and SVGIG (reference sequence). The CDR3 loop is CAWSLGAGELFF. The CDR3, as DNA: TGTGCCTGGAGTCTAGGGGCCGGGGAGCTGTTTTTT. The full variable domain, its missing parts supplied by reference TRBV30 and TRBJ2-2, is SQTIHQWPATLVQPVGSPLSLECTVEGTSNPNLYWYRQAAGRGLQLLFYSVGIGQISSEVPQNLSASRPQDRQFILSSKKLLLSDSGFYLCAWSLGAGELFFGEGSRLTVL.

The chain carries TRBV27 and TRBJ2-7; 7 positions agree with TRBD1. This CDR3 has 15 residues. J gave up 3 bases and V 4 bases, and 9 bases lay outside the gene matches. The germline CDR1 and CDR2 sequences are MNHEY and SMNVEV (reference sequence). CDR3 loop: CASSSQLGQDYEQYF. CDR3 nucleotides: TGTGCCAGCAGTTCCCAACTAGGACAGGACTACGAGCAGTACTTC.

CDR3 nucleotide sequence: TGTGCCAGCAGCGGCAGACAGGGGAGGGGAGCCTACGAGCAGTACTTC. It is translated as CASSGRQGRGAYEQYF. The chain combines TRBV27 with TRBJ2-5; D may be TRBD1 (8 bases). TRBJ2-7 explains the end of the DNA better; the J call may be wrong. Germline V gives CDR1 MNHEY, CDR2 SMNVEV (reference sequence). CDR3 length: 16 amino acids.

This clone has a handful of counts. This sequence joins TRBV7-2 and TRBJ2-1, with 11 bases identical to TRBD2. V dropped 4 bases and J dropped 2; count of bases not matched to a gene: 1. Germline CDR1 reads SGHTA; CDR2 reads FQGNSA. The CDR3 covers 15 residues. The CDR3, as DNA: TGTGCCAGCAGCTCACTAGCGGGGGCCTACAATGAGCAGTTCTTC. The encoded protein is CASSSLAGAYNEQFF.

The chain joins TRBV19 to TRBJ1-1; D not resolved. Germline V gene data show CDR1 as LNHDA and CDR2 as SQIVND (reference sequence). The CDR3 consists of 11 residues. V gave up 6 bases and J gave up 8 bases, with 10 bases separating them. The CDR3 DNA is TGTGCCAGTAGCCGAGGATCCGAAGCTTTCTTT. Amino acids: CASSRGSEAFF.

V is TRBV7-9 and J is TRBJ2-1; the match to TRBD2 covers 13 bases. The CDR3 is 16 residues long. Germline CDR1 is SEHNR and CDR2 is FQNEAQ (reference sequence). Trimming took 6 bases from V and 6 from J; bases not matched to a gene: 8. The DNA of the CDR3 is TGTGCCAGCAGGGGTACTAGCGGGAGGGCCTCCAATGAGCAGTTCTTC. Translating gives CASRGTSGRASNEQFF.

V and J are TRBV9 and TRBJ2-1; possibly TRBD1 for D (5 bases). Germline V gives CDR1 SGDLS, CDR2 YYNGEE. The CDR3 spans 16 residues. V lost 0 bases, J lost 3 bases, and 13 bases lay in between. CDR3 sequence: CASSVEGMALYNEQFF. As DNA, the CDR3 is TGTGCCAGCAGCGTAGAGGGGATGGCTCTCTACAATGAGCAGTTCTTC.

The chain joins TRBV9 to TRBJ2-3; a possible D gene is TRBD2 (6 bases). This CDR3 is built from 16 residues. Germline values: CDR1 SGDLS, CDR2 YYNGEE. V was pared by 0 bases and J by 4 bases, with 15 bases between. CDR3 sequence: CASSVEGGEGADTQYF. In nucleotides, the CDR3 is TGTGCCAGCAGCGTAGAGGGCGGGGAAGGGGCAGATACGCAGTATTTT.

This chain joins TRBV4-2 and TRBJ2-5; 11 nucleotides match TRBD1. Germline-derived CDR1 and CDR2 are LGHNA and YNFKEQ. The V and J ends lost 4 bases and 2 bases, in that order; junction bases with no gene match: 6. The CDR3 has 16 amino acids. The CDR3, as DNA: TGTGCCAGCAGCCCAGGACAGGGGGCATCTCAAGAGACCCAGTACTTC. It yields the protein CASSPGQGASQETQYF.

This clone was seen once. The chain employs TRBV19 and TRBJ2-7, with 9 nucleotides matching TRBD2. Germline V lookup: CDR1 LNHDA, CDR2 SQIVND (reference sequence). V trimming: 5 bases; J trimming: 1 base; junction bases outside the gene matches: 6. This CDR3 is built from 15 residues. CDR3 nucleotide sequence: TGTGCCAGTAGTCCCGGTCTAGCGGGGTCCTACGAGCAGTACTTC. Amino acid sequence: CASSPGLAGSYEQYF.

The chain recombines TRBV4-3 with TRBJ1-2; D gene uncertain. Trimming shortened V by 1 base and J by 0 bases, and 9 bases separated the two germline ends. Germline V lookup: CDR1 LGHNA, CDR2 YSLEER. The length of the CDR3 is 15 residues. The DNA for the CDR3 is TGCGCCAGCAGCCAAGGGGGAGGGTCTAACTATGGCTACACCTTC. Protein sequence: CASSQGGGSNYGYTF.

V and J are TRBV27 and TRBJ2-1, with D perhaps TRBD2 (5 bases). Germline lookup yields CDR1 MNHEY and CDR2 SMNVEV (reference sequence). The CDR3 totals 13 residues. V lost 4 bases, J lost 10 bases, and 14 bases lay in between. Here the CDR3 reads CASSSIRTVEQFF. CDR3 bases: TGTGCCAGCAGTTCCATCCGGACTGTAGAGCAGTTCTTC.

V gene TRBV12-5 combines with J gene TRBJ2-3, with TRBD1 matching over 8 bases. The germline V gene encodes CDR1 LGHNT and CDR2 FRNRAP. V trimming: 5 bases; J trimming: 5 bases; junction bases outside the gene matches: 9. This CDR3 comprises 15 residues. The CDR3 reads CASGNAGGMEDTQYF. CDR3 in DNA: TGTGCTAGTGGTAACGCAGGGGGCATGGAAGATACGCAGTATTTT.

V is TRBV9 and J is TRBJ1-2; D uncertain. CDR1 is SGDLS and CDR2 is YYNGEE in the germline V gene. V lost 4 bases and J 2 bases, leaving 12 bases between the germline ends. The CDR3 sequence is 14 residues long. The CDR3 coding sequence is TGTGCCAGCAGCCCCGGGTCGGGGAACTATGGCTACACCTTC. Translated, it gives CASSPGSGNYGYTF.

In DNA form, the CDR3 reads TGTGCCAGCAGGGCAGACTACACTAGCACAGATACGCAGTATTTT. This sequence encodes CASRADYTSTDTQYF. The chain joins TRBV4-2 to TRBJ2-3; TRBD2 is a possible D gene (5 bases). From germline, CDR1 is LGHNA and CDR2 YNFKEQ. V shed 6 bases and J shed 0 bases, with 13 bases lying between them. The CDR3 length is 15 residues.

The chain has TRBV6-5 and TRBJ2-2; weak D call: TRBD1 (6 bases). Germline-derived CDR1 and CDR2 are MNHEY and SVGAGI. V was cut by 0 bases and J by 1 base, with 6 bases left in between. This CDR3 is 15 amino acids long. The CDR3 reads CASSYSTGNTGELFF. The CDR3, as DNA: TGTGCCAGCAGTTACTCGACAGGGAACACCGGGGAGCTGTTTTTT.

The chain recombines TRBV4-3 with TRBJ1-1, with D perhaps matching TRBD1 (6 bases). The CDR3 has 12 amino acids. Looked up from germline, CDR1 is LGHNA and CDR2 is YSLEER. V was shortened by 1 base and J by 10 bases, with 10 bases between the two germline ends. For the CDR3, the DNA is TGCGCCAGCAGCCAAGCAGGGGTAGTAGCTTTCTTT. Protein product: CASSQAGVVAFF.

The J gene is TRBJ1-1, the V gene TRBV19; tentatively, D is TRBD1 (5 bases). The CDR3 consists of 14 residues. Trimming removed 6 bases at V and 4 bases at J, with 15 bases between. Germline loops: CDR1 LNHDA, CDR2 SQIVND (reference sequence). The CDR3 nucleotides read TGTGCCAGTAGCCGACAGCCGGCCGCCACTGAAGCTTTCTTT. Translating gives CASSRQPAATEAFF.

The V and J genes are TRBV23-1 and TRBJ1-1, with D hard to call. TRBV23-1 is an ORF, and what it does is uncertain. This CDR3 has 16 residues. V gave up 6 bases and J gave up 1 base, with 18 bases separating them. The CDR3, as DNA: TGCGCCAGCAGCGAACTAAGAGGCGTAGAGAACACTGAAGCTTTCTTT. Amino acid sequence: CASSELRGVENTEAFF.

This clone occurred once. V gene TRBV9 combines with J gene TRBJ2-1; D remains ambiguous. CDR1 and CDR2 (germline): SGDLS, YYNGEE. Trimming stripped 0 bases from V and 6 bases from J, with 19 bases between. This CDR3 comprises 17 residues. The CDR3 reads CASSVAPAGPDANEQFF. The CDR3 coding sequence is TGTGCCAGCAGCGTAGCTCCGGCAGGCCCAGACGCCAATGAGCAGTTCTTC.

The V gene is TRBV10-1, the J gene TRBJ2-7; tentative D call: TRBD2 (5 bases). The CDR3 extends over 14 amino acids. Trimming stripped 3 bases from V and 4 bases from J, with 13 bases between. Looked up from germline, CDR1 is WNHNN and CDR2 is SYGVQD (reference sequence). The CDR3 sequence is CASSDWGTGYEQYF. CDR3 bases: TGCGCCAGCAGTGATTGGGGAACGGGGTACGAGCAGTACTTC.

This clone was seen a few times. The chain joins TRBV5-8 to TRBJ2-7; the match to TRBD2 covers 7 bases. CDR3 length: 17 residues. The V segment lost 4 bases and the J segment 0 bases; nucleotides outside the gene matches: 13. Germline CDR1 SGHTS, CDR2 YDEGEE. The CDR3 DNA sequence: TGTGCCAGCAGCCCGCTGCTCCTAGCGGTGACCTCCTACGAGCAGTACTTC. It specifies CASSPLLLAVTSYEQYF.

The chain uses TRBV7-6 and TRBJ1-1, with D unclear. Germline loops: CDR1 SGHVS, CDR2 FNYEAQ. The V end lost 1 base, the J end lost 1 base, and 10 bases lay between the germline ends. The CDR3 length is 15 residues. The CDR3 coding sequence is TGTGCCAGCAGCTTAGTTGGCTCTCGGAACACTGAAGCTTTCTTT. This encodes CASSLVGSRNTEAFF. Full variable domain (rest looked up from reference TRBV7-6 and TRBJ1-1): GAGVSQSPRYKVTKRGQDVALRCDPISGHVSLYWYRQALGQGPEFLTYFNYEAQQDKSGLPNDRFSAERPEGSISTLTIQRTEQRDSAMYRCASSLVGSRNTEAFFGQGTRLTVV.

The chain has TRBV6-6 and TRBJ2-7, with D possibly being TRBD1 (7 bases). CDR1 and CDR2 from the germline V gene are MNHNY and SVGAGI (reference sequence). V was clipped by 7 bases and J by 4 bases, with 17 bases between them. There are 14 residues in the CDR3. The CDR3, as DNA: TGTGCCAGCATGCGGGACAGTTTAGCTTACGAGCAGTACTTC. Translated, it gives CASMRDSLAYEQYF.

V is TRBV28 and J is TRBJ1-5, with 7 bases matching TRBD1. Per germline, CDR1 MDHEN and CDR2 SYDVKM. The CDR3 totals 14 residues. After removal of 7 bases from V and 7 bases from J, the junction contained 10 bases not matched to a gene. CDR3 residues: CASTEGQTQQPQHF. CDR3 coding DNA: TGTGCCAGCACCGAGGGACAGACTCAACAGCCCCAGCATTTT.

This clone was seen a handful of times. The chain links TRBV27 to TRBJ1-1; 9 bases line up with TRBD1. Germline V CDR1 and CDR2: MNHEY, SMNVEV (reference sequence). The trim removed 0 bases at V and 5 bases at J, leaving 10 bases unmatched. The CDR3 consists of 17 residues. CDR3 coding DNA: TGTGCCAGCAGTTTATCCCGGACAGGGGTCGGCGTGACTGAAGCTTTCTTT. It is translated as CASSLSRTGVGVTEAFF.

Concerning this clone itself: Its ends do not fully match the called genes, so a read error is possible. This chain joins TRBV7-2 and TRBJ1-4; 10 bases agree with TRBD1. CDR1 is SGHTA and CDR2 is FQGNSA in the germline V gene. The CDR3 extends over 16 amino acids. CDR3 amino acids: CASSQATGTGDEKLFF. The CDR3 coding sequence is TGCGCCAGCAGCCAAGCGACCGGGACAGGGGATGAAAAACTGTTTTTT.